Listed below are T cell receptor beta chains from one sample, sequenced in a study of T cells in tuberculosis. Clones were sequenced by immunoSEQ multiplex PCR, and TCRdb holds only the in-frame ones, with some missing. Of about 33,000 clones in the sample, about 91% were seen once. The sample was PBMCs, taken at tuberculosis diagnosis. These receptor sequences come from an adult with tuberculosis. Some clones in this sample may be carry-over from other donors' samples. Each CDR3 is given with its conserved first and last residue. Each record gives: clone size, D gene, V gene, J gene, CDR3 protein, CDR3 DNA. D genes are given only for firm matches. The listing skips clone size in some rows; elsewhere it reads once, few, many or a size class.

clone size: -; D gene: TRBD1; V gene: TRBV4-2; J gene: TRBJ1-1; CDR3 protein: CASSIGQGERAFF; CDR3 DNA: TGTGCCAGCAGTATAGGGCAGGGGGAAAGAGCTTTCTTT
clone size: -; D gene: TRBD1; V gene: TRBV5-1; J gene: TRBJ2-7; CDR3 protein: CASSLADREFTYEQYF; CDR3 DNA: TGCGCCAGCAGCTTGGCCGACAGGGAATTTACCTACGAGCAGTACTTC
clone size: -; D gene: -; V gene: TRBV6-6; J gene: TRBJ1-6; CDR3 protein: CASSWTAYNSPLHF; CDR3 DNA: TGTGCCAGCAGTTGGACAGCCTATAATTCACCCCTCCACTTT
clone size: -; D gene: TRBD1; V gene: TRBV5-5; J gene: TRBJ1-2; CDR3 protein: CASSWDRVQFYGYTF; CDR3 DNA: TGTGCCAGCAGCTGGGACAGGGTCCAGTTCTATGGCTACACCTTC
clone size: -; D gene: TRBD2; V gene: TRBV11-2; J gene: TRBJ2-1; CDR3 protein: CASSLAGGSSYNEQFF; CDR3 DNA: TGTGCCAGCAGCTTAGCCGGCGGGAGCAGCTACAATGAGCAGTTCTTC
clone size: once; D gene: -; V gene: TRBV28; J gene: TRBJ1-1; CDR3 protein: CASSFPRTMNTEAFF; CDR3 DNA: TGTGCCAGCAGTTTCCCACGCACAATGAACACTGAAGCTTTCTTT
clone size: -; D gene: TRBD1; V gene: TRBV6-5; J gene: TRBJ2-2; CDR3 protein: CASSYVTGGNTGELFF; CDR3 DNA: TGTGCCAGCAGTTACGTTACAGGGGGGAACACCGGGGAGCTGTTTTTT
clone size: -; D gene: -; V gene: TRBV2; J gene: TRBJ2-2; CDR3 protein: CASSEAAAGELFF; CDR3 DNA: TGTGCCAGCAGTGAAGCGGCCGCCGGGGAGCTGTTTTTT
clone size: -; D gene: -; V gene: TRBV5-1; J gene: TRBJ2-7; CDR3 protein: CASSSRSDEQYF; CDR3 DNA: TGCGCCAGCAGCTCGAGATCGGACGAGCAGTACTTC
clone size: once; D gene: -; V gene: TRBV7-9; J gene: TRBJ1-2; CDR3 protein: CASSTDRRYGYTF; CDR3 DNA: TGTGCCAGCAGCACGGACAGACGGTATGGCTACACCTTC
clone size: -; D gene: TRBD2; V gene: TRBV28; J gene: TRBJ2-3; CDR3 protein: CASSFPLLTSGRPSTDTQYF; CDR3 DNA: TGTGCCAGCAGTTTTCCTCTCTTGACTAGCGGGAGACCTAGCACAGATACGCAGTATTTT
clone size: -; D gene: -; V gene: TRBV5-1; J gene: TRBJ2-7; CDR3 protein: CASSSTYEQYF; CDR3 DNA: TGCGCCAGCAGCTCAACCTACGAGCAGTACTTC
clone size: -; D gene: TRBD2; V gene: TRBV19; J gene: TRBJ2-7; CDR3 protein: CASSMGTSGYEQYF; CDR3 DNA: TGTGCCAGTAGTATGGGGACTAGTGGCTACGAGCAGTACTTC
clone size: -; D gene: TRBD1; V gene: TRBV29-1; J gene: TRBJ2-1; CDR3 protein: CSVEEGTGFYNEQFF; CDR3 DNA: TGCAGCGTTGAAGAAGGGACAGGGTTCTACAATGAGCAGTTCTTC
clone size: once; D gene: TRBD1; V gene: TRBV5-1; J gene: TRBJ1-5; CDR3 protein: CASSQWTGSNQPQHF; CDR3 DNA: TGCGCCAGCAGCCAATGGACAGGGAGCAATCAGCCCCAGCATTTT
clone size: -; D gene: -; V gene: TRBV6-1; J gene: TRBJ2-1; CDR3 protein: CASSEWQGKGDEQFF; CDR3 DNA: TGTGCCAGCAGTGAGTGGCAGGGTAAAGGCGATGAGCAGTTCTTC
clone size: -; D gene: TRBD1; V gene: TRBV30; J gene: TRBJ1-2; CDR3 protein: CAWSRGRTGHANYGYTF; CDR3 DNA: TGTGCCTGGAGCCGGGGGCGGACAGGCCATGCTAACTATGGCTACACCTTC
clone size: -; D gene: -; V gene: TRBV27; J gene: TRBJ1-6; CDR3 protein: CASSFGYNSPLHF; CDR3 DNA: TGTGCCAGCAGTTTCGGCTATAATTCACCCCTCCACTTT
clone size: -; D gene: -; V gene: TRBV19; J gene: TRBJ1-6; CDR3 protein: CASSNRILSYNSPLHF; CDR3 DNA: TGTGCCAGTAGTAACAGGATACTCTCCTATAATTCACCCCTCCACTTT
clone size: -; D gene: TRBD2; V gene: TRBV7-8; J gene: TRBJ2-3; CDR3 protein: CASLAGADTQYF; CDR3 DNA: TGTGCCAGCCTAGCGGGTGCCGATACGCAGTATTTT
clone size: -; D gene: -; V gene: TRBV5-3; J gene: TRBJ2-5; CDR3 protein: CARSLASSPGETQYF; CDR3 DNA: TGTGCCAGAAGCTTGGCGTCAAGCCCTGGAGAGACCCAGTACTTC
clone size: -; D gene: TRBD1; V gene: TRBV7-8; J gene: TRBJ1-5; CDR3 protein: CASSLETGGNQPQHF; CDR3 DNA: TGTGCCAGCAGCTTAGAGACAGGGGGCAATCAGCCCCAGCATTTT
clone size: few; D gene: -; V gene: TRBV10-2; J gene: TRBJ1-6; CDR3 protein: CASSEVGDSPLHF; CDR3 DNA: TGCGCCAGCAGTGAGGTAGGGGATTCACCCCTCCACTTT
clone size: -; D gene: TRBD2; V gene: TRBV5-6; J gene: TRBJ2-3; CDR3 protein: CASSGGLAGGLSTDTQYF; CDR3 DNA: TGTGCCAGCAGCGGCGGACTAGCGGGGGGGCTTAGCACAGATACGCAGTATTTT
clone size: -; D gene: -; V gene: TRBV19; J gene: TRBJ1-1; CDR3 protein: CASSIGANTEAFF; CDR3 DNA: TGTGCCAGTAGTATAGGGGCGAACACTGAAGCTTTCTTT
clone size: -; D gene: TRBD1; V gene: TRBV7-2; J gene: TRBJ1-2; CDR3 protein: CASSLEGTGGAGDYGYTF; CDR3 DNA: TGTGCCAGCAGCTTAGAGGGGACAGGGGGCGCTGGGGACTATGGCTACACCTTC
clone size: -; D gene: -; V gene: TRBV5-1; J gene: TRBJ2-7; CDR3 protein: CASSRMWRGVNYEQYF; CDR3 DNA: TGCGCCAGCAGCCGCATGTGGAGGGGCGTTAACTACGAGCAGTACTTC
clone size: once; D gene: TRBD2; V gene: TRBV5-5; J gene: TRBJ2-7; CDR3 protein: CASSPGTSGTYEQYF; CDR3 DNA: TGTGCCAGCAGCCCCGGTACTAGCGGCACCTACGAGCAGTACTTC
clone size: -; D gene: TRBD1; V gene: TRBV4-1; J gene: TRBJ2-6; CDR3 protein: CASSQGTGLSGANVLTF; CDR3 DNA: TGCGCCAGCAGCCAGGGGACAGGCCTCTCTGGGGCCAACGTCCTGACTTTC
clone size: -; D gene: -; V gene: TRBV5-4; J gene: TRBJ1-6; CDR3 protein: CASRNRDNSPLHF; CDR3 DNA: TGTGCCAGCAGGAACAGGGATAATTCACCCCTCCACTTT
clone size: -; D gene: -; V gene: TRBV30; J gene: TRBJ1-2; CDR3 protein: CAWSGSVSQGNYGYTF; CDR3 DNA: TGTGCCTGGAGTGGGTCGGTGTCCCAGGGTAACTATGGCTACACCTTC
clone size: -; D gene: -; V gene: TRBV23-1; J gene: TRBJ2-7; CDR3 protein: CASSQSPSEPYEQYF; CDR3 DNA: TGCGCCAGCAGTCAATCACCCAGCGAGCCGTACGAGCAGTACTTC
clone size: once; D gene: TRBD1; V gene: TRBV7-8; J gene: TRBJ2-7; CDR3 protein: CASSLVRGTGNRAYEQYF; CDR3 DNA: TGTGCCAGCAGCTTAGTTCGGGGGACAGGGAACCGAGCCTACGAGCAGTACTTC
clone size: -; D gene: -; V gene: TRBV27; J gene: TRBJ1-2; CDR3 protein: CASSRGQGSIYGYTF; CDR3 DNA: TGTGCCAGCAGCCGCGGTCAGGGCTCGATCTATGGCTACACCTTC
clone size: once; D gene: TRBD2; V gene: TRBV7-4; J gene: TRBJ2-3; CDR3 protein: CASSSPGTSGGAGTDTQYF; CDR3 DNA: TGTGCCAGCAGCTCCCCCGGGACTAGCGGGGGGGCCGGCACAGATACGCAGTATTTT
clone size: once; D gene: -; V gene: TRBV18; J gene: TRBJ2-5; CDR3 protein: CASSPWAGQETQYF; CDR3 DNA: TGTGCCAGCTCACCTTGGGCGGGCCAAGAGACCCAGTACTTC
clone size: -; D gene: TRBD1; V gene: TRBV7-3; J gene: TRBJ2-5; CDR3 protein: CASSLTGTGGQETQYF; CDR3 DNA: TGTGCCAGCAGCTTAACCGGGACAGGGGGCCAAGAGACCCAGTACTTC
clone size: once; D gene: -; V gene: TRBV18; J gene: TRBJ2-7; CDR3 protein: CASSPTGQGTGEQYF; CDR3 DNA: TGTGCCAGCTCACCCACCGGGCAGGGGACCGGCGAGCAGTACTTC
clone size: -; D gene: -; V gene: TRBV4-2; J gene: TRBJ2-3; CDR3 protein: CASSQEYSRSRDTQYF; CDR3 DNA: TGTGCCAGCAGCCAAGAATACTCCCGGTCCCGAGATACGCAGTATTTT
clone size: -; D gene: -; V gene: TRBV2; J gene: TRBJ1-1; CDR3 protein: CASLAEGNTEAFF; CDR3 DNA: TGTGCCAGCCTGGCGGAGGGGAACACTGAAGCTTTCTTT
clone size: -; D gene: -; V gene: TRBV7-2; J gene: TRBJ2-7; CDR3 protein: CASSSPRLEQYF; CDR3 DNA: TGTGCCAGCAGCTCACCCCGGTTAGAGCAGTACTTC
clone size: -; D gene: -; V gene: TRBV21-1; J gene: TRBJ1-5; CDR3 protein: CASSKVCEEGILGNQPQHF; CDR3 DNA: TGTGCCAGCAGCAAAGTTTGTGAAGAGGGAATATTAGGTAATCAGCCCCAGCATTTT
clone size: -; D gene: TRBD1; V gene: TRBV27; J gene: TRBJ2-6; CDR3 protein: CASSLLGQGAPGANVLTF; CDR3 DNA: TGTGCCAGCAGTTTATTAGGACAGGGGGCGCCTGGGGCCAACGTCCTGACTTTC
clone size: -; D gene: TRBD2; V gene: TRBV10-2; J gene: TRBJ2-7; CDR3 protein: CASRAGTSGVIGEQYF; CDR3 DNA: TGCGCCAGCAGAGCCGGGACTAGCGGGGTCATAGGCGAGCAGTACTTC
clone size: -; D gene: -; V gene: TRBV5-1; J gene: TRBJ1-4; CDR3 protein: CASSLEGATNEKLFF; CDR3 DNA: TGCGCCAGCAGCTTGGAGGGGGCAACTAATGAAAAACTGTTTTTT
clone size: -; D gene: -; V gene: TRBV5-5; J gene: TRBJ1-5; CDR3 protein: CASSLAGNQPQHF; CDR3 DNA: TGTGCCAGCAGCTTGGCAGGAAATCAGCCCCAGCATTTT
clone size: -; D gene: TRBD2; V gene: TRBV6-4; J gene: TRBJ2-3; CDR3 protein: CASSQSGGIPDTQYF; CDR3 DNA: TGTGCCAGCAGCCAAAGCGGGGGGATACCAGATACGCAGTATTTT
clone size: -; D gene: TRBD2; V gene: TRBV7-2; J gene: TRBJ2-7; CDR3 protein: CASSLVGGGAYEQYF; CDR3 DNA: TGTGCCAGCAGCTTAGTAGGCGGGGGGGCTTACGAGCAGTACTTC